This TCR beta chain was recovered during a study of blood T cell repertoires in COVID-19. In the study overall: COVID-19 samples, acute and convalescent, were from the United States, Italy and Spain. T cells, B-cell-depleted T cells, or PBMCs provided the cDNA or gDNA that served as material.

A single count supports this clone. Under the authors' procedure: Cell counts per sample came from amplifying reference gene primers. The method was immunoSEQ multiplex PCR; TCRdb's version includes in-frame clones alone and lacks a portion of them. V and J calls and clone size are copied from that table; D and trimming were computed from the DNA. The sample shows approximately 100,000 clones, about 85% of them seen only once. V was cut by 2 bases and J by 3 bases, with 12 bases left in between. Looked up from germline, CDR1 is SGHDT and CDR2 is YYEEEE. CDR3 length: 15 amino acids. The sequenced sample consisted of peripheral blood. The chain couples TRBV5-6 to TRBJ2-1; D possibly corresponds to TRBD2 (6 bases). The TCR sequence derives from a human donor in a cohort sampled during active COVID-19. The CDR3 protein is CASSLSGVGYNEQFF. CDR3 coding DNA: TGTGCCAGCAGCTTATCGGGGGTCGGCTACAATGAGCAGTTCTTC. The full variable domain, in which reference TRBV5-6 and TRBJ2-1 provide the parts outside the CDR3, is DAGVTQSPTHLIKTRGQQVTLRCSPKSGHDTVSWYQQALGQGPQFIFQYYEEEERQRGNFPDRFSGHQFPNYSSELNVNALLLGDSALYLCASSLSGVGYNEQFFGPGTRLTVL.